This T cell receptor beta chain derives from a study of shared clonotypes between healthy human individuals. Germline V gene sequence: CDR1 LNHNV, CDR2 YYDKDF (reference sequence). The CDR3 has 15 amino acids. Trimming took off 0 bases at V and 1 base at J, with 9 bases between the two ends. Selected positively for CCR7 and CD45RO-negative, naive CD8 cells excluded terminally differentiated effector memory CD45RA+ cells. Donors, healthy HIV-negative adults, lacked recent acute infections or vaccinations. The data were produced by immunoSEQ multiplex PCR, yet TCRdb's version contains in-frame clones alone and is incomplete. The data show some 2.1 million clones, roughly 94% seen once.

Specimen: naive CD8+ T cells sorted from blood. V gene TRBV15 combines with J gene TRBJ1-2, with D unresolved. The source of this sequence is a man aged 18 to 30 in good health. The CDR3 region has the DNA TGTGCCACCAGCAGAGATGCGGCAGTTAACTATGGCTACACCTTC. This sequence encodes CATSRDAAVNYGYTF. Full variable domain (missing parts from reference TRBV15 and TRBJ1-2): DAMVIQNPRYQVTQFGKPVTLSCSQTLNHNVMYWYQQKSSQAPKLLFHYYDKDFNNEADTPDNFQSRRPNTSFCFLDIRSPGLGDTAMYLCATSRDAAVNYGYTFGSGTRLTVV.